A selection of T cell receptor beta chains follows, all from one sample in a study of shared clonotypes between healthy human individuals. Data came from immunoSEQ multiplex PCR; TCRdb stores just in-frame clones and leaves some out. The data contain about 1 million clones, roughly 80% of them singletons. Input material: memory CD4+ T cells sorted from blood. The receptor set was obtained from a man in his late teens or twenties in good health. CDR3s include the opening cysteine and the closing phenylalanine or tryptophan. Fields, in order: J gene, D gene, clone size, V gene, CDR3 DNA, CDR3 protein. D genes are given only for firm matches. The listing skips clone size in some rows; elsewhere it reads once, few, many or a size class.

J gene: TRBJ2-1
D gene: NA
clone size: NA
V gene: TRBV10-3
CDR3 DNA: TGTGCCACAGGGATGGGGCAGAACATCCTTTACAATGAGCAGTTCTTC
CDR3 protein: CATGMGQNILYNEQFF

J gene: TRBJ2-2
D gene: NA
clone size: NA
V gene: TRBV10-3
CDR3 DNA: TGTGCCATCGGAATGACAGGCGACGTATACACCGGGGAGCTGTTTTTT
CDR3 protein: CAIGMTGDVYTGELFF

J gene: TRBJ2-4
D gene: NA
clone size: NA
V gene: TRBV6-5
CDR3 DNA: TGTGCCAGCAGTTCCTCCGGCGGGCAAAACATTCAGTACTTC
CDR3 protein: CASSSSGGQNIQYF

J gene: TRBJ2-2
D gene: TRBD1
clone size: few
V gene: TRBV11-3
CDR3 DNA: TGTGCCAGCAGCCGTCGGACAGGGGACCACGCCGGGGAGCTGTTTTTT
CDR3 protein: CASSRRTGDHAGELFF

J gene: TRBJ2-7
D gene: TRBD1
clone size: once
V gene: TRBV5-6
CDR3 DNA: TGTGCCAGCAGCCCGGGTCGACAGGGCTTCTACGAGCAGTACTTC
CDR3 protein: CASSPGRQGFYEQYF

J gene: TRBJ1-6
D gene: NA
clone size: NA
V gene: TRBV2
CDR3 DNA: TGTGCCAGCCGCGGGGGGGCTGATCGATCACCCCTCCACTTT
CDR3 protein: CASRGGADRSPLHF

J gene: TRBJ2-6
D gene: TRBD1
clone size: NA
V gene: TRBV27
CDR3 DNA: TGTGCCAGCAGTTTATACGGACAGGCGATCTCTGGGGCCAACGTCCTGACTTTC
CDR3 protein: CASSLYGQAISGANVLTF

J gene: TRBJ1-2
D gene: NA
clone size: few
V gene: TRBV2
CDR3 DNA: TGTGCCAGCAGTGAACTTAGAACAGGGAACTATGGCTACACCTTC
CDR3 protein: CASSELRTGNYGYTF

J gene: TRBJ2-3
D gene: NA
clone size: few
V gene: TRBV2
CDR3 DNA: TGTGCCAGCCGCCGGGATCTCACCCCCACAGATACGCAGTATTTT
CDR3 protein: CASRRDLTPTDTQYF

J gene: TRBJ1-2
D gene: NA
clone size: few
V gene: TRBV27
CDR3 DNA: TGTGCCAGCAGTTTAAGGGGGGCTCTCCCTTATGGCTACACCTTC
CDR3 protein: CASSLRGALPYGYTF

J gene: TRBJ1-6
D gene: NA
clone size: NA
V gene: TRBV5-1
CDR3 DNA: TGCGCCAGCAGCTGGACAGTGGTGGGGGATAATTCACCCCTCCACTTT
CDR3 protein: CASSWTVVGDNSPLHF

J gene: TRBJ2-3
D gene: NA
clone size: NA
V gene: TRBV5-1
CDR3 DNA: TGCGCCAGCAGCTTCGACGCAGATACGCAGTATTTT
CDR3 protein: CASSFDADTQYF

J gene: TRBJ1-5
D gene: NA
clone size: NA
V gene: TRBV11-2
CDR3 DNA: TGTGCCAGCAGCCTAAACTACGGCAATCAGCCCCAGCATTTT
CDR3 protein: CASSLNYGNQPQHF

J gene: TRBJ1-6
D gene: NA
clone size: NA
V gene: TRBV6-5
CDR3 DNA: TGTGCCAGCAGACCCGGTAATTCACCCCTCCACTTT
CDR3 protein: CASRPGNSPLHF

J gene: TRBJ2-3
D gene: NA
clone size: once
V gene: TRBV28
CDR3 DNA: TGTGCCAGCAGTGGCGGGGGCTTCCGCACAGATACGCAGTATTTT
CDR3 protein: CASSGGGFRTDTQYF

J gene: TRBJ2-3
D gene: TRBD2
clone size: NA
V gene: TRBV9
CDR3 DNA: TGTGCCAGCAGCGTGGGACTAGCGGGAGCTTCTGCAGATACGCAGTATTTT
CDR3 protein: CASSVGLAGASADTQYF

J gene: TRBJ1-1
D gene: NA
clone size: few
V gene: TRBV11-2
CDR3 DNA: TGTGCCAGCAGCTCCTCCCTTGGAGTAAGAGGCACTGAAGCTTTCTTT
CDR3 protein: CASSSSLGVRGTEAFF

J gene: TRBJ2-7
D gene: NA
clone size: NA
V gene: TRBV11-2
CDR3 DNA: TGTGCCAGCAGCCGACAGGCAGGGATCTACGAGCAGTACTTC
CDR3 protein: CASSRQAGIYEQYF

J gene: TRBJ1-4
D gene: TRBD1
clone size: NA
V gene: TRBV29-1
CDR3 DNA: TGCAGCGTTGGTGAAGGGACAGGGGGCGGAGAAAAACTGTTTTTT
CDR3 protein: CSVGEGTGGGEKLFF

J gene: TRBJ1-1
D gene: TRBD1
clone size: NA
V gene: TRBV30
CDR3 DNA: TGTGCCTCAACCCCATCCGGGGGACAGGTGATTAGCACTGAAGCTTTCTTT
CDR3 protein: CASTPSGGQVISTEAFF

J gene: TRBJ2-7
D gene: TRBD1
clone size: NA
V gene: TRBV10-2
CDR3 DNA: TGCGCCAGCAGTGTAGGGGGCGGCGAGCAGTACTTC
CDR3 protein: CASSVGGGEQYF

J gene: TRBJ1-6
D gene: TRBD1
clone size: NA
V gene: TRBV5-1
CDR3 DNA: TGCGCCAGCAGCTTGGGGGGACAGGGAGGTTCCATCTCCTATAATTCACCCCTCCACTTT
CDR3 protein: CASSLGGQGGSISYNSPLHF

J gene: TRBJ1-2
D gene: NA
clone size: NA
V gene: TRBV6-6
CDR3 DNA: TGTGCCAGCAGTTACGGCAGGGGCGAATACGGCTACACCTTC
CDR3 protein: CASSYGRGEYGYTF

J gene: TRBJ2-7
D gene: TRBD2
clone size: NA
V gene: TRBV5-4
CDR3 DNA: TGTGCCAGCAGCTCGCCGACTAGCGGGTTAAGCTCCTACGAGCAGTACTTC
CDR3 protein: CASSSPTSGLSSYEQYF

J gene: TRBJ2-3
D gene: TRBD2
clone size: NA
V gene: TRBV4-2
CDR3 DNA: TGTGCCAGCAGCCAAGGGACTAGCGGCCTCACAGATACGCAGTATTTT
CDR3 protein: CASSQGTSGLTDTQYF

J gene: TRBJ2-5
D gene: TRBD2
clone size: NA
V gene: TRBV5-1
CDR3 DNA: TGCGCCAGCACCAGACTAGCGGGGGGCCAAGAGACCCAGTACTTC
CDR3 protein: CASTRLAGGQETQYF

J gene: TRBJ1-5
D gene: NA
clone size: few
V gene: TRBV7-2
CDR3 DNA: TGTGCCAGCAGCCGAGACAGGAACCGACAGCCCCAGCATTTT
CDR3 protein: CASSRDRNRQPQHF

J gene: TRBJ2-1
D gene: NA
clone size: NA
V gene: TRBV6-5
CDR3 DNA: TGTGCCAGCACGCGGGACACCGAGCAGTTCTTC
CDR3 protein: CASTRDTEQFF

J gene: TRBJ2-7
D gene: NA
clone size: NA
V gene: TRBV29-1
CDR3 DNA: TGCAGCGCCTCTCCACAGCCTAACTACGAGCAGTACTTC
CDR3 protein: CSASPQPNYEQYF

J gene: TRBJ2-7
D gene: TRBD2
clone size: NA
V gene: TRBV19
CDR3 DNA: TGTGCCAGTAGTCGACTAGCGTTCACCTACGAGCAGTACTTC
CDR3 protein: CASSRLAFTYEQYF

J gene: TRBJ2-7
D gene: NA
clone size: NA
V gene: TRBV6-1
CDR3 DNA: TGTGCCAGCAGTGAGAGGCGGCTGAGGGAGCAGTACTTC
CDR3 protein: CASSERRLREQYF

J gene: TRBJ1-1
D gene: NA
clone size: NA
V gene: TRBV6-1
CDR3 DNA: TGTGCCAGCAGTCAAAGGGGGGAAGCTTTCTTT
CDR3 protein: CASSQRGEAFF

J gene: TRBJ2-4
D gene: TRBD2
clone size: NA
V gene: TRBV18
CDR3 DNA: TGTGCCAGCTCACCATCGGGAGCGGGAGGGTCCAAAAACATTCAGTACTTC
CDR3 protein: CASSPSGAGGSKNIQYF

J gene: TRBJ2-7
D gene: NA
clone size: NA
V gene: TRBV5-5
CDR3 DNA: TGTGCCAGCAGATCGACTGCCAGCTACGAGCAGTACTTC
CDR3 protein: CASRSTASYEQYF

J gene: TRBJ1-4
D gene: NA
clone size: NA
V gene: TRBV10-3
CDR3 DNA: TGTGCCATCAGTGAGTTTGGTGAAAAACTGTTTTTT
CDR3 protein: CAISEFGEKLFF

J gene: TRBJ1-6
D gene: NA
clone size: NA
V gene: TRBV7-2
CDR3 DNA: TGTGCCAGCAGCACGGGACCGAGCAATTCACCCCTCCACTTT
CDR3 protein: CASSTGPSNSPLHF

J gene: TRBJ2-5
D gene: TRBD1
clone size: NA
V gene: TRBV7-8
CDR3 DNA: TGTGCCAGCAGCTCCCGTACGACAGGGTTGGAGACCCAGTACTTC
CDR3 protein: CASSSRTTGLETQYF

J gene: TRBJ1-1
D gene: NA
clone size: NA
V gene: TRBV28
CDR3 DNA: TGTGCCAGCTTGGGGGGCCCAAACACTGAAGCTTTCTTT
CDR3 protein: CASLGGPNTEAFF

J gene: TRBJ1-5
D gene: TRBD1
clone size: NA
V gene: TRBV11-2
CDR3 DNA: TGTGCCAGCAGCTCGGGACAGCATCAGCCCCAGCATTTT
CDR3 protein: CASSSGQHQPQHF

J gene: TRBJ2-3
D gene: TRBD2
clone size: NA
V gene: TRBV6-4
CDR3 DNA: TGTGCCAGCAGTGACGAAGATAGCGGGGGGATAGATACGCAGTATTTT
CDR3 protein: CASSDEDSGGIDTQYF